This note documents a single T cell receptor beta chain sequence. Trimming took 5 bases from V and 4 from J; bases not matched to a gene: 10. From germline, CDR1 is GTSNPN and CDR2 SVGIG (reference sequence). The CDR3 covers 15 residues. The record originates from a study of T cell changes during pregnancy in multiple sclerosis. Profiled with immunoSEQ multiplex PCR; TCRdb holds only in-frame clones, not every one. Here the sample spans 65,000 to 95,000 clones, approximately 91% being singletons. The chain couples TRBV30 to TRBJ1-3, with 8 bases lining up with TRBD1. Sequencing was performed on peripheral blood, taken before pregnancy. The source of this sequence is a female donor with multiple sclerosis, enrolled in a pregnancy study. CDR3: CAWDVYRDRGNTIYF. DNA of the CDR3: TGTGCCTGGGATGTGTACCGGGACAGGGGAAACACCATATATTTT.